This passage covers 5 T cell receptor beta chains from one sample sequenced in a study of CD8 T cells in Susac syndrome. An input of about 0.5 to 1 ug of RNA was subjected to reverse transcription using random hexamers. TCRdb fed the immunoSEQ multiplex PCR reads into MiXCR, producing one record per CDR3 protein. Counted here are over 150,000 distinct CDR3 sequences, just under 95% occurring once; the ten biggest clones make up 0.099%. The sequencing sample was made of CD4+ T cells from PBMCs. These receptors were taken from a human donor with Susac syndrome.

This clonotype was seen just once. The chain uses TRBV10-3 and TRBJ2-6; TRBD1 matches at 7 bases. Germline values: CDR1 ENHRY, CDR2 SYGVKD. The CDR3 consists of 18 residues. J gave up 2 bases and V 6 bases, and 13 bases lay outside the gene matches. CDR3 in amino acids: CAIRATGMTLAGANVLTF. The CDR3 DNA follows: TGTGCCATCAGGGCGACAGGGATGACTCTCGCTGGGGCCAACGTCCTGACTTTC.

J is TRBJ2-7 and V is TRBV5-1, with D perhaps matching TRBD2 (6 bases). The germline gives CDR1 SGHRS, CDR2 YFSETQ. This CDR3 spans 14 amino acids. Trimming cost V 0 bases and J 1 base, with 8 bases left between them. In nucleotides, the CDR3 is TGCGCCAGCAGCTTGGACGGGGGTTCCTACGAGCAGTACTTC. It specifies CASSLDGGSYEQYF.

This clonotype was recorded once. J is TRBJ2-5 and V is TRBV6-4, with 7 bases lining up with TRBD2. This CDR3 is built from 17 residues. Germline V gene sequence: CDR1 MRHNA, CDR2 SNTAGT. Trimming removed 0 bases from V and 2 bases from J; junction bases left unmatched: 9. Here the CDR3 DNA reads TGTGCCAGCAGTGACTCGACTTCTAGCGGCAAACAAGAGACCCAGTACTTC. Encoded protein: CASSDSTSSGKQETQYF.

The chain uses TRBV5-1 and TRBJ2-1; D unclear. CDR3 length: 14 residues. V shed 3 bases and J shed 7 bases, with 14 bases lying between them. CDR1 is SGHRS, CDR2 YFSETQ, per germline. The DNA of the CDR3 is TGCGCCAGCAGCTACCACTCCGCCGGGAATGAGCAGTTCTTC. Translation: CASSYHSAGNEQFF.

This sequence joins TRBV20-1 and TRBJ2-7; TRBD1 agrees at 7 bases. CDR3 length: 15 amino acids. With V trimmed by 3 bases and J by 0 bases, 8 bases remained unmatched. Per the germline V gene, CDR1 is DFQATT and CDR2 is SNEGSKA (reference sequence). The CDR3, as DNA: TGCAGTGCTAGTTCGTTCGCAGGGGGCTCCTACGAGCAGTACTTC. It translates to CSASSFAGGSYEQYF.